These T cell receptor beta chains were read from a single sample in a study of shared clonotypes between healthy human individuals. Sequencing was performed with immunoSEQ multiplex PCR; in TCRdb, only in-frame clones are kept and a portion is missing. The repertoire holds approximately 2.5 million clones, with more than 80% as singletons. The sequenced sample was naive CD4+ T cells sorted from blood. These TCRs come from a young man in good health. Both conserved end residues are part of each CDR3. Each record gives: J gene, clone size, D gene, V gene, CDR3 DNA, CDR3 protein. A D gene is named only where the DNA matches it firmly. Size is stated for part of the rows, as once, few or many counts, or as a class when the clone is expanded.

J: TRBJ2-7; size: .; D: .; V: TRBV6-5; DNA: TGTGCCAGCAGCTCCCTGGAAGGGCACTCCTACGAGCAGTACTTC; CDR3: CASSSLEGHSYEQYF
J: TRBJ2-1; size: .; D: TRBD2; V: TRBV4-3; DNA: TGCGCCAGCAGCCAAGATCCGTCGGGAGGGCTGGGTGAGCAGTTCTTC; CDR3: CASSQDPSGGLGEQFF
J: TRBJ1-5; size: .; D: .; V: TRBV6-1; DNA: TGTGCCAGCAGTGAAGCCCCCTCAAGGGACGGGCATTTT; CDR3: CASSEAPSRDGHF
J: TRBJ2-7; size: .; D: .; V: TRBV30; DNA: TGTGCCTGGAGTCGTTTAGACTACGAGCAGTACTTC; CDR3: CAWSRLDYEQYF
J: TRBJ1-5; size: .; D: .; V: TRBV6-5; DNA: TGTGCCAGCTGGGGGGGGGATGGTCAGCCCCAGCATTTT; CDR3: CASWGGDGQPQHF
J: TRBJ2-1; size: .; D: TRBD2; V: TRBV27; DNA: TGTGCCAGCAGTTTATTGGGACTAGCGGGCCCCGGGGGTCGGGATGAGCAGTTCTTC; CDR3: CASSLLGLAGPGGRDEQFF
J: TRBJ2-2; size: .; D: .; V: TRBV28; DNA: TGTGCCAGCAGCTCAGTCTCGGGGGGCAGAGCCGGGGAGCTGTTTTTT; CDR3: CASSSVSGGRAGELFF
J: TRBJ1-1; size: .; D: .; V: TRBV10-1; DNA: TGCGCCAGCAGTGAGTCGGGACGGTCTCGGGAGACTGAAGCTTTCTTT; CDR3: CASSESGRSRETEAFF
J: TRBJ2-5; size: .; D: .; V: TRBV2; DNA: TGTGCCAGCAGTGAAGGGAGGGTCCAAGAGACCCAGTACTTC; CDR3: CASSEGRVQETQYF
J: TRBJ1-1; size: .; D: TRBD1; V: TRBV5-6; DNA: TGTGCCAGCAGCGCAGGACAGGGGCGGTCTTCAGGGAGGGCTTTCTTT; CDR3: CASSAGQGRSSGRAFF
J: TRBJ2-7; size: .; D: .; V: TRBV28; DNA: TGTGCCAGCAGGCCCGACTCCTACGAGCAGTACTTC; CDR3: CASRPDSYEQYF
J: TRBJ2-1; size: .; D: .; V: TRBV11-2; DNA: TGTGCCAGCAGCTTAGTTCTTCGGTGGGGAAGTACCTACAATGAGCAGTTCTTC; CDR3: CASSLVLRWGSTYNEQFF
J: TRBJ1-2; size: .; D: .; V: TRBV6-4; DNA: TGTGCCAGCAGTGACACGAGAAACAGCATTAACTATGGCTACACCTTC; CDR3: CASSDTRNSINYGYTF
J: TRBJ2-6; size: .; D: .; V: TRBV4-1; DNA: TGCGCCAGCAGCCTAGATTCTGGGGCCAACGTCCTGACTTTC; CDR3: CASSLDSGANVLTF
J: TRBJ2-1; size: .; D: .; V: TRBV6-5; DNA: TGTGCCAGCAGTGAAATCAGGGGCGCGGGTGAGCAGTTCTTC; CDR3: CASSEIRGAGEQFF
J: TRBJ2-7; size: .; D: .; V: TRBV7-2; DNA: TGTGCCAGCAGCCCGCCCCGATCTTACGAGCAGTACTTC; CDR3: CASSPPRSYEQYF
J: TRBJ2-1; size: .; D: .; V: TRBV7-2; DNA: TGTGCCAGCAGCCTCAGACATGGGGGATACAATGAGCAGTTCTTC; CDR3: CASSLRHGGYNEQFF
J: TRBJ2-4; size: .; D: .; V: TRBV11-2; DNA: TGTGCCAGCGAACCAGCTTGGGCAGTCAAAAACATTCAGTACTTC; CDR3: CASEPAWAVKNIQYF
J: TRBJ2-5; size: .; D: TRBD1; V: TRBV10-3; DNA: TGTGCCATCAGTAGGACAGGGGATGAGACCCAGTACTTC; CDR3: CAISRTGDETQYF
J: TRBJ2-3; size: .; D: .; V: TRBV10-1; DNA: TGCGCCAGCACCGAGACTGTGGGCACAGATACGCAGTATTTT; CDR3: CASTETVGTDTQYF
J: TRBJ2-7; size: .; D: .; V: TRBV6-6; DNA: TGTGCCAGCAGTTACGCGGGAACAGGGACCTACGAGCAGTACTTC; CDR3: CASSYAGTGTYEQYF
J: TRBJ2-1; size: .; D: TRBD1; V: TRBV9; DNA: TGTGCCAGCAGCGTTGGGACAGGGGGTGCCACCTACAATGAGCAGTTCTTC; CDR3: CASSVGTGGATYNEQFF
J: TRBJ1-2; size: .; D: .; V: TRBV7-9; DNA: TGTGCCAGCAGACTGGAGGGGCGCGTCGGCTACACCTTC; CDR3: CASRLEGRVGYTF
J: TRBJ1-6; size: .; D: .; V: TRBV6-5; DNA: TGTGCCAGCAGGCTCAGGGCTTCCACCTCACCCCTCCACTTT; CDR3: CASRLRASTSPLHF
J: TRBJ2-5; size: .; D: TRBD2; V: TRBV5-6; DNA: TGTGCCAGCAGCTTAGCGGGGGCCGGGGAGACCCAGTACTTC; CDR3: CASSLAGAGETQYF
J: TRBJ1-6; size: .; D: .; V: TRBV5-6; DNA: TGTGCCAGCAGCTTGTTGGGAGTTAATTCACCCCTCCACTTT; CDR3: CASSLLGVNSPLHF
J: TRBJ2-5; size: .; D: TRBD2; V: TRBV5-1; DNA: TGCGCCAGCAGCTTAATAGCGGGGGAACAAGAGACCCAGTACTTC; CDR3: CASSLIAGEQETQYF
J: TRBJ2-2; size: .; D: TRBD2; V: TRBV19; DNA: TGTGCCAGTAGTATCGGACTAGCGGCGGACACCGGGGAGCTGTTTTTT; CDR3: CASSIGLAADTGELFF
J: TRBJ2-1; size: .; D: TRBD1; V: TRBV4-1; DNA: TGCGCCAGCAGCCAAGGTACAGGGGTCTACAATGAGCAGTTCTTC; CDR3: CASSQGTGVYNEQFF
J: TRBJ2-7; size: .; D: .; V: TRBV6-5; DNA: TGTGCCAGCAGCCCCTCTTGGGCTCAGAATGACGAGCAGTACTTC; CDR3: CASSPSWAQNDEQYF
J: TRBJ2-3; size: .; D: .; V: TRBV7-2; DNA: TGTGCCAGCAGCTTAGATGGGGTTGTAAATACGCAGTATTTT; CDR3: CASSLDGVVNTQYF
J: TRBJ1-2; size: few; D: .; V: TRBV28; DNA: TGTGCCAGCAGCCTTCCTGATCGGGGCTACACCTTC; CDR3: CASSLPDRGYTF
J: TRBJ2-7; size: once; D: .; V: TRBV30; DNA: TGTGCCTGGAGTAAGGCTAACCCCGGGAGTATAAAAGCCTACGAGCAGTACTTC; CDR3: CAWSKANPGSIKAYEQYF
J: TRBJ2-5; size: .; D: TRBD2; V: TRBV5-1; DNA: TGCGCCAGCAGACATAGCGGGAGCGAAGAGACCCAGTACTTC; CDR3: CASRHSGSEETQYF
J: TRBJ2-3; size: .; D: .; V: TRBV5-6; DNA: TGTGCCAGCAGCTTGGTGGGGGACCCAGATACGCAGTATTTT; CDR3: CASSLVGDPDTQYF
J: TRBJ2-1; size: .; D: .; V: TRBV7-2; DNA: TGTGCCAGCAGCTTAGTAGAAAAGGCATTAGTGAATGAGCAGTTCTTC; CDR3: CASSLVEKALVNEQFF